This T cell receptor beta chain was retrieved from a study of blood T cell repertoires in COVID-19. Study as a whole: Collection of acute and convalescent COVID-19 samples took place in the United States, Italy and Spain. PBMCs, B-cell-depleted T cells, or T cells were the source of the cDNA or gDNA that made up the material.

Germline V gene lookup returns CDR1 MNHNY and CDR2 SVGAGI (reference sequence). J lost 10 bases, V lost 2 bases, and 9 bases had no gene match. This CDR3 contains 15 residues. The protocol was immunoSEQ multiplex PCR, while the TCRdb copy is restricted to in-frame clones and leaves out a portion. The sample yields approximately 220,000 clones, roughly nine tenths seen once. This TCR derives from a young woman in a cohort exposed to, infected with or recovered from COVID-19 (not recorded which). The sequenced material came from PBMCs or T cells enriched from blood (not recorded which). The rearrangement links TRBV6-6 to TRBJ2-1, with 9 bases matching TRBD1. DNA for the CDR3: TGTGCCAGCAGTTACGTCGGGACAGGGTCCCACGAGCAGTTCTTC. Its translation: CASSYVGTGSHEQFF.